This T cell receptor beta chain was recovered during a study of T-cell memory formation after mild COVID-19. Overall study findings and caveats: Later expanders leaned toward CD4+, whereas clones contracting from day 15 to 85 were balanced CD4/CD8. Largely, contracting CD4+ clones fell within CM and EM, and contracting CD8+ clones within EMRA.

About this clonotype: What it binds is not known.

A 5'RACE reaction primed in the constant segment made cDNA libraries of TCR alpha and TCR beta, and these carried sample barcodes and UMIs. TCRdb redid the calling of the 5' RACE reads with MiXCR, one entry per CDR3 protein. Of around 370,000 distinct CDR3 sequences listed, around 20% were seen once; the top ten hold approximately 13%. CDR3 length equals 13 residues. V lost 4 bases and J lost 5, with 12 bases in between. Germline assignment: CDR1 SGHNT and CDR2 YYREEE (reference sequence). Sequencing was carried out using PBMCs or a T cell subset sorted from them (not recorded which). This TCR was recovered from an adult woman who had mild COVID-19 (a few samples of this study predate the infection). Cell type and time point are not known. V is TRBV5-4 and J is TRBJ1-2, with D unclear. The CDR3 DNA reads TGTGCCAGCAGCGACGAGGGCAGATATGGCTACACCTTC. This sequence encodes CASSDEGRYGYTF.